The following is a TCR beta chain sequence with its context. This record belongs to a study of blood T cell repertoires in COVID-19. Background on the study: Samples taken during acute and convalescent COVID-19 were collected in the United States, Italy and Spain. The cDNA or gDNA used as material had been derived from T cells, B-cell-depleted T cells, or PBMCs.

This table comes from immunoSEQ multiplex PCR, and its TCRdb copy is limited to in-frame clones, with some not included. The table includes 250,000 to 300,000 clones, 75% to 90% detected once. The clonotype comes from a woman aged 40 to 49 with acute or convalescent COVID-19. Input material: peripheral blood.

The DNA for the CDR3 is TGCGCCAGCAGCCCCATTAGAGAACGTATACCCGGGGGTAACTATGGCTACACCTTC. The encoded protein is CASSPIRERIPGGNYGYTF. The chain carries TRBV4-1 and TRBJ1-2, with D perhaps TRBD1 (5 bases). The CDR3 totals 19 residues. Germline-derived CDR1 and CDR2 are MGHRA and YSYEKL. Trimming stripped 4 bases from V and 1 base from J, with 25 bases between.